Presented here are 9 T cell receptor beta chains from one specimen sequenced in a study of blood T cell repertoires in COVID-19. Generated by immunoSEQ multiplex PCR, the TCRdb table keeps only in-frame clones and is missing some. The sample carries around 35,000 clones, approximately 88% recorded once. The sequenced material came from peripheral blood. The source of these receptors is a human donor in a cohort sampled during active COVID-19.

V usage is TRBV6-5 and J usage is TRBJ2-7, with 10 positions matching TRBD1. Germline V gene data show CDR1 as MNHEY and CDR2 as SVGAGI. The CDR3 covers 15 residues. V was clipped by 7 bases and J by 3 bases; unmatched bases: 9. Here the CDR3 DNA reads TGTGCCAGCACTAGGGACAGGGGATTAGTCTACGAGCAGTACTTC. Encoded protein: CASTRDRGLVYEQYF.

The V call is TRBV7-2, the J call TRBJ2-7; 8 nucleotides align to TRBD2. J lost 2 bases, V lost 0 bases, and 6 bases had no gene match. The V gene's germline CDR1 is SGHTA and CDR2 FQGNSA. The CDR3 loop spans 16 amino acids. As DNA, the CDR3 is TGTGCCAGCAGCTTAGCACTAGCGGCGGGGACCTACGAGCAGTACTTC. Translating it yields CASSLALAAGTYEQYF.

The chain has TRBV29-1 and TRBJ2-7; D perhaps matches TRBD1 (5 bases). CDR3 length: 13 amino acids. Per the germline V gene, CDR1 is SQVTM and CDR2 is ANQGSEA. The V gene lost 0 bases and the J gene lost 6 bases, with 12 bases spanning the gap. The CDR3 sequence is CSVEDLGVREQYF. DNA for the CDR3: TGCAGCGTTGAAGATCTAGGGGTACGCGAGCAGTACTTC.

The gene calls are TRBV10-3 and TRBJ2-7; possibly TRBD1 for D (6 bases). This CDR3 has 15 amino acids. V was cut by 4 bases and J by 3 bases, with 16 bases left in between. Germline lookup yields CDR1 ENHRY and CDR2 SYGVKD. The CDR3 region is CAISGSRGQSYEQYF. CDR3 bases: TGTGCCATCAGTGGTAGTCGGGGACAAAGCTACGAGCAGTACTTC.

V gene TRBV30 combines with J gene TRBJ1-3, with a tentative D call TRBD1 (5 bases). Trimming removed 2 bases from V and 9 bases from J, with 20 bases in between. The CDR3 length is 15 residues. Germline V gene lookup returns CDR1 GTSNPN and CDR2 SVGIG (reference sequence). CDR3 nucleotide sequence: TGTGCCTGGAGTTTCGAGACAGTGCGGGAATCCACCATATATTTT. Translation gives CAWSFETVRESTIYF.

The chain carries TRBV6-5 and TRBJ2-4, with a weak D call TRBD1 (5 bases). CDR3 length: 14 residues. V was pared by 6 bases and J by 2 bases, with 11 bases between. CDR1 and CDR2 (germline): MNHEY, SVGAGI. The CDR3 loop reads CASSLGVTKNIQYF. CDR3 nucleotides: TGTGCCAGCAGCCTAGGGGTAACCAAAAACATTCAGTACTTC.

This chain connects TRBV6-2 or TRBV6-3 to TRBJ1-2; possibly TRBD1 for D (5 bases). Trimming stripped 0 bases from V and 6 bases from J, with 11 bases between. Germline V gene lookup returns CDR1 MNHEY and CDR2 SVGEGT. The CDR3 consists of 14 residues. CDR3 sequence: CASSYSGRADGYTF. CDR3 nucleotide sequence: TGTGCCAGCAGTTACTCCGGCAGGGCGGATGGCTACACCTTC.

Only a few counts were recorded for this clone. The chain joins TRBV3-1 (or the pseudogene TRBV3-2) to TRBJ1-1; a possible D gene is TRBD1 (5 bases). CDR3 length: 16 amino acids. Deletions cut 1 base from V and 4 bases from J, with 16 bases between. From germline, CDR1 is LGHDT and CDR2 YNNKEL (reference sequence). This CDR3 reads CASSQGPPVGGTEAFF. Written as DNA, the CDR3 is TGTGCCAGCAGCCAAGGTCCACCGGTCGGGGGCACTGAAGCTTTCTTT.

The J gene is TRBJ2-1, the V gene TRBV5-1, with 9 nucleotides matching TRBD2. The junction had 5 bases not matched to a gene; V was cut back by 4 bases and J by 0 bases. Germline CDR1 SGHRS, CDR2 YFSETQ. The CDR3 contains 16 residues. The CDR3 bases are TGCGCCAGCAGCCGGCTAGCGGGAAGCTCCTACAATGAGCAGTTCTTC. Translated, it gives CASSRLAGSSYNEQFF.